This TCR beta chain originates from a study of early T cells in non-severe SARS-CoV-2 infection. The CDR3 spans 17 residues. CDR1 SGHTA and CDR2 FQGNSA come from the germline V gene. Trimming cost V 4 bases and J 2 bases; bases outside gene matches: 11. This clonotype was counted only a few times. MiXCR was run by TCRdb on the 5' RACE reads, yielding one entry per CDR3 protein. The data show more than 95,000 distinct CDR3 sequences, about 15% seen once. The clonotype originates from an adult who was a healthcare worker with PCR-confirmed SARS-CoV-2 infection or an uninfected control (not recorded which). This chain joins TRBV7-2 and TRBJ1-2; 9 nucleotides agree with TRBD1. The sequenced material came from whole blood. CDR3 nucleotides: TGTGCCAGCAGCTCGGGACAGGGAATATATGGGAACTATGGCTACACCTTC. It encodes CASSSGQGIYGNYGYTF.